Here is one TCR beta chain with its context. This clone came up a few times. What this receptor recognizes is not known. Base qualities are not at hand, and no much larger clone is one base apart. The cohort consisted of fewer than 700 healthy bone marrow donors. All cohort members were sampled while nominally healthy, although unrecorded immune exposures were likely present. The donor was CMV seronegative and was included in the group of hundreds of seronegative cohort members. Every donor gave a peripheral blood sample, and the peripheral blood mononuclear cells from that sample were used for TCR beta sequencing. Genomic DNA extraction from the blood cell samples was performed with the Qiagen DNeasy Blood Extraction Kit. This record comes from a study of cytomegalovirus exposure and HLA in healthy donors (dated by TCRdb to about 2017). Study-wide context: According to an earlier analysis of 550 to 750 of the donors, about 179 million T cells yielded some 120 million unique TCR beta sequences and 276 Gb of sequence data. The study aimed to test whether cataloging public T cell receptors could reveal signatures of past pathogen exposure. Five DR-DQ haplotypes were handled as single units for association and clustering, since linkage in the cohort was strong. Typing coverage differed by locus: A, B, C, DRB1 and DQB1 were typed in about 620-640 donors, DQA1 in about 560, DPA1 in over 600, and DPB1 in around 490. A separate validation cohort of over 95 different subjects was used in addition to the approximately 700-subject first cohort. Donor age, sex, ethnicity and CMV serostatus were collected together with the repertoire data. Across around 400 genotyped donors of the cohort, an average of roughly 230,000 unique TCR beta nucleotide sequences per donor were sequenced, and roughly a sixth of those sequences were non-productive. The T cell repertoires of around 730 subjects were profiled by immunosequencing and related to cytomegalovirus serostatus. To study patterns of TCR occurrence, a later analysis re-analyzed previously published TCR beta repertoires from around 700 donors and added high-resolution HLA genotyping. High-throughput TCR immunosequencing, statistical association of individual TCRs with disease status, and machine learning were combined to predict cytomegalovirus infection status. Roughly 300 gigabases of sequencing data and tens of millions of unique TCR sequences were included in an early release covering around 600 HLA-typed donors. An earlier analysis of around 580 of the donors used high-throughput TCR beta sequencing to judge whether each TCR beta V gene segment behaved as functional or pseudogenic. Every repertoire in the discovery cohort had been generated on one and the same sequencing platform. In a later genetic analysis, genome-wide SNP genotypes for about three fifths of the roughly 670 donors were used, and that subset was treated as a discovery cohort. Of the roughly 400 genotyped donors, over 80% were placed in the genetic ancestry cluster associated with self-reported Caucasian donors. The later analysis used no new phenotypic data to find candidate immune exposures, relying instead on TCR beta sequences and their occurrence across donors. HLA typing covered class I and class II loci at four-digit resolution.

The germline V and J ends show losses of 5 bases and 5 bases respectively, and no gene match explains 2 bases of the junction. CDR1 SGHAT and CDR2 FQNNGV were looked up in the germline V gene. The CDR3 holds 12 amino acids from the cysteine to the phenylalanine. The sequence is cut down to CDR3 DNA, 36 bases in frame from base 1. Here is what the overall study found, with its caveats: In vitro tests confirmed that a few of the cytomegalovirus-associated TCR beta chains recognize cytomegalovirus antigens. The sequencing pipeline was judged likely to have produced a cluster of highly shared sequence variants as a technical artifact. An association between a missense DCLRE1C variant and V-gene and J-gene trimming of TCR beta chains was found in a later genetic analysis and replicated in an independent cohort. Most TCR sequences were seen in very few donors, while some public TCRs were found in many individuals. Immune exposure information for the cohort was limited to CMV serostatus. In a later analysis, most CMV-associated TCR beta chains were found to appear HLA-restricted, with HLA associations seemingly driven largely by CMV exposure. When HLA alleles, especially DR and DQ, strongly co-occurred, TCR associations were difficult to assign to individual alleles. A later analysis found that TCR association rates varied across HLA loci, with DRB1 alleles showing the most associated TCRs and HLA-C alleles the fewest. In a later analysis, HLA-associated TCR beta chains were found to be more clonally expanded and to have lower generation probabilities than equally common non-associated chains. According to a later genetic analysis, donors in an Asian-associated ancestry cluster had fewer N-insertions in productive TCRs than the approximately 670-donor mean. A further reported finding was that TCR beta sequences accurately predicted the HLA-A and HLA-B alleles for most subjects in the first cohort. Presence/absence analyses assumed roughly uniform sequencing depth across donors, an assumption that may not hold. Several of the top co-occurrence clusters appeared to be linked to parvovirus B19, influenza, CMV and Epstein-Barr virus, according to a later analysis. In an earlier analysis of about 540 of the donors, most TCR beta V segments were observed in productive rearrangements about 87% or about 30% of the time, broadly matching IMGT annotations. Because the 87-base-pair reads could not distinguish some IMGT-functional V segments, including TRBV6-2 and TRBV6-3, those segments were excluded. A later analysis associated about 17,000 TCR beta sequences with specific HLA alleles at a false discovery rate of 0.05. Only TCR beta chains were sequenced in this cohort, and the absence of alpha or paired-chain data limited detectable features. In both the original and validation cohorts, the classifier was reported to diagnose cytomegalovirus status with high specificity and sensitivity. HLA typing was unavailable for some donors at each locus, so association tests used only the typed subset. The study gave a list of under 200 TCR beta chains associated with cytomegalovirus. The authors suggested that the approach could potentially be extended to other disease states and immunological phenotypes. Correlated functional status among segregating V segments might be attributable to linkage disequilibrium, but an unknown experimental factor could not be ruled out. Because counts were too low, some 16 rarely observed V segments, including chromosome 9 orphons, were excluded from the earlier analysis of fewer than 650 of the donors.

Library prep was done by the immunoSEQ multiplex PCR assay. A mixture of 60 forward primers for TCR Vbeta segments and 13 reverse primers for TCR Jbeta segments was used in the multiplex PCR. The CDR3 region of rearranged TCR beta genes was amplified from genomic DNA with a multiplex PCR assay. The amplified TCR beta libraries were sequenced on the Illumina HiSeq System as 87-base-pair reads. Per the authors' processing: A later analysis counted about 80 million unique TCR beta chains across the 666 repertoires, and 10 million to 12 million of these chains were shared by at least two donors. A nearest-neighbor algorithm error-corrected the raw reads and collapsed the reads into unique sequences, merging closely related sequences to remove PCR and sequencing errors. V, D and J gene segments were assigned by aligning CDR3 sequences to IMGT reference sequences. For a sequence to be retained, at least a six-nucleotide match to both a V gene segment and a J gene segment was required. A rearrangement was called productive if the CDR3 had no stop codons and remained in frame with V and J, and every other rearrangement was called non-productive. Following IMGT convention, CDR3 was defined as the stretch from the second conserved V-encoded cysteine to the conserved J-encoded phenylalanine. Sequences without an unambiguous match to a single V gene segment were excluded from the earlier analysis of about 640 of the donors. In an earlier analysis of about 590 of the donors, a V segment was called functional when productive rearrangements were above 56.7%, and segregating when the standard deviation between donors exceeded 5%. To diagnose cytomegalovirus status from the catalog of TCR beta chain sequences, a statistical classification framework was built. V and J gene assignment, in a later analysis, came from comparing TCR nucleotide sequences with IMGT/GENE-DB human TR gene sequences. A later analysis assigned CDR3 sequences and most-parsimonious VDJ recombination scenarios with the TCRdist pipeline. In a later analysis, each TCR beta chain was defined by its CDR3 amino acid sequence together with its V-gene family, and reads lacking a unique V-gene family were excluded. As a way to deal with suspected cross-contamination and a sequencing artifact, a later analysis dropped nearly 600 nucleotide sequences that were highly shared and had low generation probability. A later analysis calculated a clonal expansion index for each public chain from normalized within-repertoire ranks of inferred template counts. In a later analysis, generation probabilities were computed using a VDJ recombination model fitted to out-of-frame rearrangements, and the results were checked against IGoR. A later analysis scored TCR-TCR, TCR-HLA and TCR-CMV co-occurrence with hypergeometric tests, applying a repertoire-size bias correction to TCR pairs. To estimate false discovery rates, a later analysis permuted the HLA or CMV assignments 20 times. In a later analysis, co-occurring TCRs were grouped with DBSCAN, and TCRdist sequence similarity was added when clustering was performed within HLA-allele-positive subsets. Co-occurrence clustering excluded repertoires with fewer than 30,000 or more than 120,000 public chains, plus five with anomalous nucleotide sharing. The source is immuneACCESS, and TCRdb retained only in-frame sequences with V and J called. Part of the clones is not carried over; for the studies checked, unresolved V genes explain less than half of this, and the remainder is unexplained. For V, J and clone size, that table is used; D and trimming come from the DNA. This sample lists some 180,000 clones; 77% were detected once. The biggest ten clones account for about 1.5% of the sample.

Recombination linked TRBV11-2 to TRBJ1-1; the central 7 bases match TRBD1. Sequencing was carried out using PBMCs. The TCR sequence derives from a man between 18 and 29 years old in good health and CMV-seronegative. The encoded CDR3 is CASSPRGTEAFF. The bases read TGTGCCAGCAGCCCCAGGGGGACTGAAGCTTTCTTT. Outside the CDR3, residues come from the reference TRBV11-2 and TRBJ1-1 proteins, so the full variable domain is: EAGVAQSPRYKIIEKRQSVAFWCNPISGHATLYWYQQILGQGPKLLIQFQNNGVVDDSQLPKDRFSAERLKGVDSTLKIQPAKLEDSAVYLCASSPRGTEAFFGQGTRLTVV.